This T cell receptor (beta chain) was sequenced during a study of response to subunit inactivated influenza vaccine. Notes on the study in general: That few new T cells are recruited by each seasonal influenza vaccination was the authors' suggestion.

This clonotype was detected only a few times. Its antigen is unidentified. TCRdb called the RT-PCR reads again in MiXCR, with one record for every CDR3 protein. The table shows about half a million distinct CDR3 sequences, with about 25% occurring only once. Germline V gene sequence: CDR1 SGHTA, CDR2 FQGNSA. This CDR3 region has 15 residues. After removal of 5 bases from V and 6 bases from J, the junction contained 11 bases not matched to a gene. The chain combines TRBV7-2 with TRBJ2-7; 9 nucleotides line up with TRBD2. Sample: CD4+ T cells sorted from PBMCs, taken more than 4 days after vaccination. The clonotype was recovered from a man aged 45-60 years who received an inactivated influenza vaccine. The CDR3 protein is CASSPAGTSYGEQYF. CDR3 bases: TGTGCCAGCAGCCCAGCCGGGACTAGCTATGGCGAGCAGTACTTC.